The rows below give T cell receptor beta chains drawn from one sample of a study of CD8 T cells in ankylosing spondylitis. MiXCR was run by TCRdb on the 5' RACE reads, yielding one entry per CDR3 protein. The sample records about 280,000 distinct CDR3 sequences, around 19% being singletons. Sequenced: blood, either unsorted or a sorted T cell fraction (not recorded which). The receptor set was obtained from a male donor with ankylosing spondylitis or in good health (not recorded which). The CDR3 runs from the conserved cysteine through the conserved F or W. The D gene is left open where the match is weak. Size is stated for part of the rows, as once, few or many counts, or as a class when the clone is expanded.

D | J | V | size | CDR3 | DNA
TRBD1 | TRBJ1-2 | TRBV20-1 | . | CSAKPGQGAHYGYTF | TGCAGTGCTAAACCCGGACAGGGGGCTCACTATGGCTACACCTTC
. | TRBJ1-1 | TRBV4-1 | . | CASSQGGSNTEAFF | TGCGCCAGCAGCCAAGGAGGGTCGAACACTGAAGCTTTCTTT
. | TRBJ1-6 | TRBV12-3/TRBV12-4 | . | CASSWRNSPLHF | TGTGCCAGCAGTTGGCGGAATTCACCCCTCCACTTT
. | TRBJ1-2 | TRBV20-1 | . | CSALRPKGTVSYTF | TGCAGTGCTCTTAGACCCAAAGGGACTGTGAGCTACACCTTC
TRBD2 | TRBJ2-1 | TRBV10-3 | . | CTISDGLAYEQFF | TGTACCATCAGTGACGGACTAGCCTATGAGCAGTTCTTC
TRBD2 | TRBJ2-1 | TRBV14 | . | CASSTLTSGRPSYNEQFF | TGTGCCAGCAGCACACTGACTAGCGGGAGGCCTTCCTACAATGAGCAGTTCTTC
. | TRBJ2-5 | TRBV15 | few | CATSRQGDRETQYF | TGTGCCACCAGCAGGCAGGGTGACCGGGAGACCCAGTACTTC
TRBD1 | TRBJ2-2 | TRBV7-6 | . | CASSQKGQGVTGELFF | TGTGCCAGCAGCCAAAAGGGACAGGGGGTGACCGGGGAGCTGTTTTTT
TRBD2 | TRBJ2-1 | TRBV11-2 | few | CASSPASSGNEQFF | TGTGCCAGCAGCCCGGCGTCTAGCGGCAATGAGCAGTTCTTC
. | TRBJ2-1 | TRBV28 | many | CASSFLVSVSNNEQFF | TGTGCCAGCAGTTTTTTGGTTTCAGTATCTAACAATGAGCAGTTCTTC
TRBD2 | TRBJ2-1 | TRBV27 | . | CASSLGLATYNEQFF | TGTGCCAGCAGTTTGGGACTAGCGACCTACAATGAGCAGTTCTTC
TRBD2 | TRBJ2-1 | TRBV20-1 | many | CSDHSGGANEQFF | TGCAGTGACCATAGCGGGGGGGCCAATGAGCAGTTCTTC
. | TRBJ1-5 | TRBV7-8 | . | CASSLVGNHQPQHF | TGTGCCAGCAGCTTAGTGGGAAACCATCAGCCCCAGCATTTT
. | TRBJ2-5 | TRBV5-1 | few | CASSGDTAGTQYF | TGCGCCAGCAGCGGGGACACCGCGGGGACCCAGTACTTC
. | TRBJ2-2 | TRBV20-1 | many | CSATMGGGDTGELFF | TGCAGTGCTACCATGGGGGGTGGGGACACCGGGGAGCTGTTTTTT
. | TRBJ2-1 | TRBV9 | few | CASSVGQGTYNEQFF | TGTGCCAGCAGCGTAGGGCAGGGGACCTACAATGAGCAGTTCTTC